This T cell receptor (beta chain) appears in the sequencing data of a study of OX40 agonist ivuxolimab in advanced cancers. Clones were sequenced by immunoSEQ multiplex PCR, and TCRdb holds only the in-frame ones, with some missing. The sample carries 72,000 or so clones, roughly 88% recorded once. In germline, CDR1 is MNHEY, CDR2 SVGAGI. The V and J ends lost 4 bases and 6 bases, in that order; junction bases with no gene match: 6. CDR3 length equals 14 residues. The source was CD4+ or CD8+ T cells sorted from blood, collected in a trial of the OX40 agonist ivuxolimab. This sequence was found in an adult with an advanced solid tumor such as melanoma, head and neck, liver or kidney cancer. This chain links TRBV6-5 with TRBJ1-2; 9 bases map to TRBD1. CDR3 sequence: CASSSGQGRDGYTF. Written as DNA, the CDR3 is TGTGCCAGCAGTTCCGGACAGGGGAGGGATGGCTACACCTTC.